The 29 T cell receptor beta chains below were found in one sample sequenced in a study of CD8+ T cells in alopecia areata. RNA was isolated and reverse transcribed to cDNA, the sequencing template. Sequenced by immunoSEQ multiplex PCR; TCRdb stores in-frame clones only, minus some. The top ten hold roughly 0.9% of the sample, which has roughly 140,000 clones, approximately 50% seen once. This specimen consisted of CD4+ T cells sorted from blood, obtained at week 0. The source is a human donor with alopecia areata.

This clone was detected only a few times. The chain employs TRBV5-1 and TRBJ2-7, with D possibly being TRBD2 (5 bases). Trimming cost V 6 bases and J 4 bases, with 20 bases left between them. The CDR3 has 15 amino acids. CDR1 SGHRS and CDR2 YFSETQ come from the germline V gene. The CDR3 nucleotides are TGCGCCAGCACCCCATGGACTGGGAAGACGTACGAGCAGTACTTC. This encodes CASTPWTGKTYEQYF.

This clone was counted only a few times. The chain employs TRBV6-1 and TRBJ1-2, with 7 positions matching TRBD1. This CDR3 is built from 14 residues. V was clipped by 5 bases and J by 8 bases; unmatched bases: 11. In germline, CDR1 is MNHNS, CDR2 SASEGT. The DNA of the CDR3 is TGTGCCAGCAGTAACCGACAGGGTCGGGGGGGCTACACCTTC. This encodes CASSNRQGRGGYTF.

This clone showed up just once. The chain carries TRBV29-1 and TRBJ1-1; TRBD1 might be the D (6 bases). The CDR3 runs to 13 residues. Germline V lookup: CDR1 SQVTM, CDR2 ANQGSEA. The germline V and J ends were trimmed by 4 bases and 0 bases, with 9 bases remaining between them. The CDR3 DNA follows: TGCAGCGTTGTGGACAGCATGAACACTGAAGCTTTCTTT. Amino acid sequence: CSVVDSMNTEAFF.

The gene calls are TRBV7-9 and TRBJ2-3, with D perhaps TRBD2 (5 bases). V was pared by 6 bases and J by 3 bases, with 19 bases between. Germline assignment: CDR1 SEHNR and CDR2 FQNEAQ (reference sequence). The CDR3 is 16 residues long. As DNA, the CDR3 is TGTGCCAGCAGGCGGAGCGGTAACGCGGGTACAGATACGCAGTATTTT. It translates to CASRRSGNAGTDTQYF.

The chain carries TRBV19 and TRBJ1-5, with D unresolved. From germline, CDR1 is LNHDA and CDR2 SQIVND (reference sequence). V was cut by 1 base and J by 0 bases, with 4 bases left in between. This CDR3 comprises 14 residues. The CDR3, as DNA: TGTGCCAGTAGTATAGCCCTTAGCAATCAGCCCCAGCATTTT. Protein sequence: CASSIALSNQPQHF.

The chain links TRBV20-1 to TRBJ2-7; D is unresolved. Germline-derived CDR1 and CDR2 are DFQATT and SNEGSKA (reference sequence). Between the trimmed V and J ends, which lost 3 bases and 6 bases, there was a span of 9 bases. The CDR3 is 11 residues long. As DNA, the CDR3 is TGCAGTGCTAGTCGCACGGGCGAGCAGTACTTC. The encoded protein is CSASRTGEQYF.

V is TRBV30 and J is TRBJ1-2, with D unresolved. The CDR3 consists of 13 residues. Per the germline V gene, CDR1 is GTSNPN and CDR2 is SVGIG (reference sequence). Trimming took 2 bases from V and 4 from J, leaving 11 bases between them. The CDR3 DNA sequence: TGTGCCTGGAGTTCAACAGACGGCTATGGCTACACCTTC. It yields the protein CAWSSTDGYGYTF.

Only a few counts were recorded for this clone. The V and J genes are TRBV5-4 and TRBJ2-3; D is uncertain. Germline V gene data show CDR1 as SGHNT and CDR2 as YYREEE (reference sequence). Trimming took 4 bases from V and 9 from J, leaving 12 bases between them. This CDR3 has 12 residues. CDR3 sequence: CASSQASGTQYF. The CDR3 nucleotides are TGTGCCAGCAGCCAGGCGTCCGGGACGCAGTATTTT.

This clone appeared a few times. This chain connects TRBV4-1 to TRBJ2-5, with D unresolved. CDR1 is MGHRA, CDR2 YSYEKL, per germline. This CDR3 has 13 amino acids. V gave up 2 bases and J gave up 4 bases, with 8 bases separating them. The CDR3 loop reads CASSQNLGETQYF. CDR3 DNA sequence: TGCGCCAGCAGCCAAAATTTAGGAGAGACCCAGTACTTC.

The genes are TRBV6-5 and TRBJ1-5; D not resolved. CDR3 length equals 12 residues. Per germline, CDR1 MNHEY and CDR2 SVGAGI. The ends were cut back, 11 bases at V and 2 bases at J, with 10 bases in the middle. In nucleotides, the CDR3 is TGTGCCGCGGGGATCGGCAATCAGCCCCAGCATTTT. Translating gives CAAGIGNQPQHF.

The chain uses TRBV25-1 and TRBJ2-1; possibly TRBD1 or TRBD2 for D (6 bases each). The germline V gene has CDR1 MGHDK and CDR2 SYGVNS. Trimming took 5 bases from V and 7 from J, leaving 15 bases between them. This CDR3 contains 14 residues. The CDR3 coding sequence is TGTGCCAGCAGTAGTAGCGGAGGGGGGAATGAGCAGTTCTTC. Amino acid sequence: CASSSSGGGNEQFF.

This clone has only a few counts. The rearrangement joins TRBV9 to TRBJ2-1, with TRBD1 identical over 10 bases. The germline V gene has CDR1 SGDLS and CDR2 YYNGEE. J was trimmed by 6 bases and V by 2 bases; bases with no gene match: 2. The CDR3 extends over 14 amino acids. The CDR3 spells CASSVRQGANEQFF. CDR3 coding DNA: TGTGCCAGCAGCGTGAGACAGGGGGCCAATGAGCAGTTCTTC.

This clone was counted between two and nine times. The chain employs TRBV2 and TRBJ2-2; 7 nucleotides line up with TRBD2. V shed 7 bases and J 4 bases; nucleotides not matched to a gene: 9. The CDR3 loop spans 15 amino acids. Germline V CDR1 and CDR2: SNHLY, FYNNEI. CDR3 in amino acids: CASIRSSGPTGELFF. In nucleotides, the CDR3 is TGTGCCAGCATTCGGTCTAGCGGTCCCACCGGGGAGCTGTTTTTT.

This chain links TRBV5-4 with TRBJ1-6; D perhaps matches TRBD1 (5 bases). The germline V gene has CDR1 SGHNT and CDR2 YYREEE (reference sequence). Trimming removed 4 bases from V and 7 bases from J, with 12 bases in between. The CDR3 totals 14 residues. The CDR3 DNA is TGTGCCAGCAGCCCACCGGGGCAGAATTCACCCCTCCACTTT. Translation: CASSPPGQNSPLHF.

The CDR3 protein is CASSPDSLSGANVLTF. CDR3 DNA: TGTGCCAGCAGCCCAGACAGTCTCTCTGGGGCCAACGTCCTGACTTTC. This chain uses TRBV7-9 with TRBJ2-6; tentatively, D is TRBD1 (5 bases). The CDR3 sequence is 16 residues long. From germline, CDR1 is SEHNR and CDR2 FQNEAQ (reference sequence). V lost 5 bases to trimming and J lost 0 bases, with 11 bases between them.

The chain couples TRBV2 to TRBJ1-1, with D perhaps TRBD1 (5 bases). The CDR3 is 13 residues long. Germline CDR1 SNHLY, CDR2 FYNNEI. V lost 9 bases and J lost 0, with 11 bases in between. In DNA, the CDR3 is TGTGCCAGGGGGGGGACCTTGAACACTGAAGCTTTCTTT. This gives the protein CARGGTLNTEAFF.

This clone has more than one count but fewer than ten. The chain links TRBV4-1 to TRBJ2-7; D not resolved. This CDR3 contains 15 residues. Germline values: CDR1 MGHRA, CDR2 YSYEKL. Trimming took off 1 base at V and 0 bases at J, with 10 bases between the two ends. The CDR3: CASSQGLSGSYEQYF. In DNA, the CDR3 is TGCGCCAGCAGCCAAGGTTTGTCAGGCTCCTACGAGCAGTACTTC.

CDR3 sequence (DNA): TGTGCCTGGAGTTGGACAACTAATGAAAAACTGTTTTTT. This gives the protein CAWSWTTNEKLFF. This chain joins TRBV30 and TRBJ1-4; D unresolved. Between the trimmed V and J ends, which lost 2 bases and 0 bases, there was a span of 4 bases. This CDR3 has 13 amino acids. Germline V lookup: CDR1 GTSNPN, CDR2 SVGIG (reference sequence).

This CDR3 is CASRGSEGEQYF. The CDR3 bases are TGCGCCAGCAGGGGGTCCGAGGGCGAGCAGTACTTC. The V gene is TRBV10-2, the J gene TRBJ2-7, with D tentatively TRBD2 (5 bases). Germline CDR1 and CDR2: WSHSY and SAAADI. Trimming cost V 6 bases and J 6 bases, with 12 bases left between them. The CDR3 loop spans 12 amino acids.

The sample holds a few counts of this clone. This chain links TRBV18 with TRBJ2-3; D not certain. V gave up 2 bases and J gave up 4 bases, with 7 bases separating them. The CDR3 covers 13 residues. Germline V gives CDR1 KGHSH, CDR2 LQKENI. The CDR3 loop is CASSPSLADTQYF. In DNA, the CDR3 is TGTGCCAGCTCACCATCGTTGGCAGATACGCAGTATTTT.

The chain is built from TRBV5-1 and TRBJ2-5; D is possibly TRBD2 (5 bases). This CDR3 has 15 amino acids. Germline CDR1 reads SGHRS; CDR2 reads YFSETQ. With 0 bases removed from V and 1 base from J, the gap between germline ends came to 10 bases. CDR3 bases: TGCGCCAGCAGCTTGGCCGCGGAGGCCCAAGAGACCCAGTACTTC. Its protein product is CASSLAAEAQETQYF.

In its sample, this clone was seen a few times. The CDR3 region is CASSTRQGAYGYTF. In nucleotides, the CDR3 is TGTGCCAGCAGCACACGACAGGGGGCCTATGGCTACACCTTC. The chain recombines TRBV7-2 with TRBJ1-2; 10 nucleotides match TRBD1. The V and J ends lost 5 bases and 4 bases, in that order; junction bases with no gene match: 4. The CDR3 consists of 14 residues. Looked up from germline, CDR1 is SGHTA and CDR2 is FQGNSA.

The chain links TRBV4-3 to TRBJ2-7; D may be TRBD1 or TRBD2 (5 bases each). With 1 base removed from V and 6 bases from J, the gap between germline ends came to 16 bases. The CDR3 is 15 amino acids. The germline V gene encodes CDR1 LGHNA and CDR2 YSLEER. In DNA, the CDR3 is TGCGCCAGCAGCCAAGTGGGGCTTGGGGGTTTCGAGCAGTACTTC. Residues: CASSQVGLGGFEQYF.

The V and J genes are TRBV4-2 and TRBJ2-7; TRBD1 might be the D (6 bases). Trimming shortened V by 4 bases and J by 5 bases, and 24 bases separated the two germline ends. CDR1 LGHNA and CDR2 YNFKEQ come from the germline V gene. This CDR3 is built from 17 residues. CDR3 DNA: TGTGCCAGCAGCCCTAAGGGGGAGTCGGCTTTCATCGACGAGCAGTACTTC. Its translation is CASSPKGESAFIDEQYF.

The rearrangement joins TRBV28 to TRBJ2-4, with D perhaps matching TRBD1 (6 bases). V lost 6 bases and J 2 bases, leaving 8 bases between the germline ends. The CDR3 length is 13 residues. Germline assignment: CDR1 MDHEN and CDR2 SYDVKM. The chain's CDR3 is CASRGQSKNIQYF. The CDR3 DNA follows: TGTGCCAGCAGAGGACAGTCCAAAAACATTCAGTACTTC. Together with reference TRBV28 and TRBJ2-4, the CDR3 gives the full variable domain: DVKVTQSSRYLVKRTGEKVFLECVQDMDHENMFWYRQDPGLGLRLIYFSYDVKMKEKGDIPEGYSVSREKKERFSLILESASTNQTSMYLCASRGQSKNIQYFGAGTRLSVL.

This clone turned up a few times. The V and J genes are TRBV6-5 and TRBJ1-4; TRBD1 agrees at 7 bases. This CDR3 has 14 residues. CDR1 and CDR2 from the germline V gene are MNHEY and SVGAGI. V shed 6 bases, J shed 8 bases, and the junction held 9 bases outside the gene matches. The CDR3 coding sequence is TGTGCCAGCAGCCAAACAGGGGCGAGGGAAAAACTGTTTTTT. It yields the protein CASSQTGAREKLFF.

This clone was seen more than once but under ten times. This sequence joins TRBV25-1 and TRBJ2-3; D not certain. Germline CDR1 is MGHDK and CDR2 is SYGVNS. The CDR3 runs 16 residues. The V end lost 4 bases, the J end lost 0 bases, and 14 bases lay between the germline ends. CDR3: CASSAPGGTSTDTQYF. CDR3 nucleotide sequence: TGTGCCAGCAGTGCCCCCGGCGGAACTAGCACAGATACGCAGTATTTT.

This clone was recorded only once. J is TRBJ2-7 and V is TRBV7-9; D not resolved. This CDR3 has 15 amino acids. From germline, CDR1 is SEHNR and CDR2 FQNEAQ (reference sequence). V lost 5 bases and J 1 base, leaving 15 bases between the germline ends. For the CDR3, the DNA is TGTGCCAGCAGCCCGGAATGGCGGTCTTCCTACGAGCAGTACTTC. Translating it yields CASSPEWRSSYEQYF.

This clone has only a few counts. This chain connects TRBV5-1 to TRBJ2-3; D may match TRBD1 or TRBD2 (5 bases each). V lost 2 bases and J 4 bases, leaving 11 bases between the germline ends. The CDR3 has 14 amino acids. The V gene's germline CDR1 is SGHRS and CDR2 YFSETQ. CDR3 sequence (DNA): TGCGCCAGCAGCTTATCGGGACGCTCAGATACGCAGTATTTT. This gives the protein CASSLSGRSDTQYF. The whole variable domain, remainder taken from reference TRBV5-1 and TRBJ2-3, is KAGVTQTPRYLIKTRGQQVTLSCSPISGHRSVSWYQQTPGQGLQFLFEYFSETQRNKGNFPGRFSGRQFSNSRSEMNVSTLELGDSALYLCASSLSGRSDTQYFGPGTRLTVL.